A single sample is the source of the 3 T cell receptor beta chains below, sequenced in a study of blood T cells in healthy people across ages. For the second PCR, which ran for about 6 to 12 cycles, a sample-barcoded 5' primer and a J-beta primer mix were used. TCRdb re-analysed the 5' RACE reads in MiXCR, keeping a single row per CDR3 protein. The sample records about 1 million distinct CDR3 sequences, around 43% being singletons. Sequenced material: blood. Every receptor here comes from a woman aged 60-75 years in good health.

This clonotype was seen just once. Possible read error: a much larger clone is one base away. V usage is TRBV20-1 and J usage is TRBJ2-4, with D tentatively TRBD2 (6 bases). The DNA end favors TRBJ2-7, so the J call may be wrong. The CDR3 runs to 13 residues. Looked up from germline, CDR1 is DFQATT and CDR2 is SNEGSKA (reference sequence). CDR3 DNA sequence: TGCAGTGCTAGGGCTAGCGAGTCCGACGAGCAGTACTTC. It translates to CSARASESDEQYF.

This chain links TRBV27 with TRBJ2-3, with TRBD2 as a possible D gene (5 bases). CDR1 and CDR2 from the germline V gene are MNHEY and SMNVEV (reference sequence). Between the trimmed V and J ends, which lost 3 bases and 6 bases, there was a span of 10 bases. CDR3 size: 13 residues. In DNA form, the CDR3 reads TGTGCCAGCAGTTTGGTTAGCGAGGATACGCAGTATTTT. Amino acid sequence: CASSLVSEDTQYF.

This clonotype was found a few times. The chain combines TRBV12-3 or TRBV12-4 with TRBJ2-5; TRBD1 is a possible D gene (5 bases). V lost 5 bases and J lost 4, with 17 bases in between. The CDR3 runs to 15 residues. The CDR3 loop reads CASSPPAQGRETQYF. CDR3 nucleotide sequence: TGTGCCAGCAGTCCGCCGGCCCAGGGCCGAGAGACCCAGTACTTC.